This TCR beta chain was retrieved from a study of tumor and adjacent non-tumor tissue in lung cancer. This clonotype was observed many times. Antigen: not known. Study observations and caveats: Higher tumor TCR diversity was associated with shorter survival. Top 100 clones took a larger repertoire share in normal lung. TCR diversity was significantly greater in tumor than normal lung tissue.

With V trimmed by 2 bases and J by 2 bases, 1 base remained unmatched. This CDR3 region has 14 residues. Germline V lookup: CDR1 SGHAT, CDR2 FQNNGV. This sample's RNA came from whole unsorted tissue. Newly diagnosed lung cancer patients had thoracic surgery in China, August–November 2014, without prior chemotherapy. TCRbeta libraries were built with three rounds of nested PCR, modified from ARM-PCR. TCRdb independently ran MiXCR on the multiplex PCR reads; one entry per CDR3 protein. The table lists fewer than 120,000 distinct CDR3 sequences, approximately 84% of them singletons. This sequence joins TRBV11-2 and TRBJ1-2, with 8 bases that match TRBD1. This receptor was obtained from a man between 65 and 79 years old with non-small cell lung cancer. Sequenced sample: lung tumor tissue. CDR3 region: CASSLNRGNYGYTF. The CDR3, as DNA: TGTGCCAGCAGCTTAAACAGGGGGAACTATGGCTACACCTTC.